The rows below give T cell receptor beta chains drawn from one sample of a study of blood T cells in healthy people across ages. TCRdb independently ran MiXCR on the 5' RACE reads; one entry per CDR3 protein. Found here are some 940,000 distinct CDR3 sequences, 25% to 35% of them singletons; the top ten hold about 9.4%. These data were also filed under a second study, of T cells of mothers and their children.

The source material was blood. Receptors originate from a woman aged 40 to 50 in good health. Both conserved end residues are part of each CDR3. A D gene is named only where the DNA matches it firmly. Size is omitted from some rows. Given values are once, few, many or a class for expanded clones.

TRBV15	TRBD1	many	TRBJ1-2	CATSRAGTVYGYTF	TGTGCCACCAGCAGAGCCGGGACAGTCTATGGCTACACCTTC
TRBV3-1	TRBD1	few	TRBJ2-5	CASSQGPGQGASGETQYF	TGTGCCAGCAGCCAAGGCCCGGGACAGGGGGCTTCGGGGGAGACCCAGTACTTC
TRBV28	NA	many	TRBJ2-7	CASSFVYYPYEQYF	TGTGCCAGCAGTTTTGTTTACTACCCCTACGAGCAGTACTTC
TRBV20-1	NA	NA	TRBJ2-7	CSASLQNEQYF	TGCAGTGCTAGTCTCCAGAACGAGCAGTACTTC
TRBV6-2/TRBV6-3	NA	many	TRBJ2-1	CASSYVQGLLNNEQFF	TGTGCCAGCAGTTATGTCCAGGGACTTCTTAACAATGAGCAGTTCTTC
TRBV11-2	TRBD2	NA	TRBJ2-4	CASSLDPGGNYGRNSYNEQYF	TGTGCCAGCAGCTTAGACCCGGGGGGGAATTATGGGCGGAACTCCTACAATGAGCAGTACTTC
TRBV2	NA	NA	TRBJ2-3	CASSGEGRTDTQYF	TGTGCCAGCAGTGGTGAGGGGCGGACAGATACGCAGTATTTT
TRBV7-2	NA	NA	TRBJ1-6	CASSSLGGTNSPLHF	TGTGCCAGCAGCTCACTAGGGGGGACAAATTCACCCCTCCACTTT
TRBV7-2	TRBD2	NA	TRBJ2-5	CASSLGGLGAETQYF	TGTGCCAGCAGCTTGGGAGGGCTAGGGGCGGAGACCCAGTACTTC
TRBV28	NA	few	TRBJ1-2	CAIPLVQGRNGYTF	TGTGCCATTCCACTAGTACAGGGCAGGAATGGCTACACCTTC
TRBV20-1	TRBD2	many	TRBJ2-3	CSASLAGGPDTQYF	TGCAGTGCTAGTCTAGCGGGGGGGCCCGATACGCAGTATTTT
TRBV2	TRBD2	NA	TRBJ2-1	CASVAGGLNEQFF	TGTGCCAGCGTAGCGGGGGGGCTAAATGAGCAGTTCTTC
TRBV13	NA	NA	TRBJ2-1	CASSLVDTYGEQFF	TGTGCCAGCAGCTTAGTTGACACCTACGGTGAGCAGTTCTTC
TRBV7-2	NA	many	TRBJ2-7	CASSISTYYEQYF	TGTGCCAGCAGCATCTCGACATACTACGAGCAGTACTTC
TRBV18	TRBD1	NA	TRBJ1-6	CASSPHPGQASTPLHF	TGTGCCAGCTCACCACACCCGGGACAGGCCAGCACACCCCTCCACTTT
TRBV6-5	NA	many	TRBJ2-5	CASSYWRSQETQYF	TGTGCCAGCAGTTACTGGCGTTCGCAAGAGACCCAGTACTTC
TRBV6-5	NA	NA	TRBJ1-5	CASSYTPDQPQHF	TGTGCCAGCAGCTACACGCCGGATCAGCCCCAGCATTTT
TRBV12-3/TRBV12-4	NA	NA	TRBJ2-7	CTSSARTIYEQYF	TGTACCAGCAGTGCCCGGACTATTTACGAGCAGTACTTC
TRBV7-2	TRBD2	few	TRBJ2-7	CASSRRGVDYEQYF	TGTGCCAGCAGCCGACGGGGGGTCGACTACGAGCAGTACTTC
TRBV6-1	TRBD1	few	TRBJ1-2	CASSETGYRGYTF	TGTGCCAGCAGTGAGACAGGGTATCGTGGCTACACCTTC
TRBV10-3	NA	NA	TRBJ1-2	CAILPDGRPLYGYTF	TGTGCCATCCTACCCGACGGACGGCCCCTCTATGGCTACACCTTC
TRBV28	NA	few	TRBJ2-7	CASSLCCHEQYF	TGTGCCAGCAGTTTATGCTGCCACGAGCAGTACTTC
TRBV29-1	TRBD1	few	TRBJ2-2	CSAGQGTTGELFF	TGCAGCGCGGGACAGGGGACCACCGGGGAGCTGTTTTTT
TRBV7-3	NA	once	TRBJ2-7	CASSDVGGGEQYF	TGTGCCAGCAGCGACGTAGGGGGTGGGGAGCAGTACTTC
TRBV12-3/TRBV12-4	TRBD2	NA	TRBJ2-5	CAGSLEGLAAAPQRTQYF	TGTGCCGGCAGTTTAGAGGGGCTAGCGGCCGCCCCCCAAAGGACCCAGTACTTC
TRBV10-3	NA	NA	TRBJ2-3	CAISDQGTDTQYF	TGTGCCATCAGTGACCAGGGCACAGATACGCAGTATTTT
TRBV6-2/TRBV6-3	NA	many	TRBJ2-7	CASTPGYYEQYF	TGTGCCAGCACCCCCGGGTACTACGAGCAGTACTTC
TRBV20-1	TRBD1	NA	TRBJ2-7	CSASNPGQGNEQYF	TGCAGTGCTAGTAACCCGGGACAGGGAAACGAGCAGTACTTC
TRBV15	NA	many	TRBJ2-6	CATSREGTGANVLTF	TGTGCCACCAGCAGAGAGGGTACAGGGGCCAACGTCCTGACTTTC
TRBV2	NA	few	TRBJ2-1	CASSEDPSRDEQFF	TGTGCCAGCAGTGAGGACCCTTCGAGAGATGAGCAGTTCTTC
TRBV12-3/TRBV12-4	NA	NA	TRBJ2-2	CASIRDTLNTGELFF	TGTGCCAGCATAAGAGACACGTTAAACACCGGGGAGCTGTTTTTT
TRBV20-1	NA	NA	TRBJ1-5	CSARDPGLGSQPQHF	TGCAGTGCTAGAGACCCCGGACTGGGCAGTCAGCCCCAGCATTTT
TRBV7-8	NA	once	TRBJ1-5	CTSSQISNQPQHF	TGTACCAGCAGCCAGATTAGCAATCAGCCCCAGCATTTT
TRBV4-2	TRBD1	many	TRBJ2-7	CASSQDQAGGAYEQYF	TGTGCCAGCAGCCAAGATCAGGCAGGGGGCGCGTACGAGCAGTACTTC
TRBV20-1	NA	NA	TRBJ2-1	CSARDWGLGGNEQFF	TGCAGTGCTAGAGATTGGGGGCTGGGTGGCAATGAGCAGTTCTTC
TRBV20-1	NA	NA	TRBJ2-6	CSAGGQGPSSGANVLTF	TGCAGTGCCGGGGGGCAGGGGCCCAGCTCTGGGGCCAACGTCCTGACTTTC